Listed below are T cell receptor beta chains from one sample, sequenced in a study of T cell repertoires in cytomegalovirus infection. Antigen specificity for these receptors is unknown. TCRdb processed the reads anew with MiXCR; each CDR3 protein has one entry. The sample consists of around 100,000 distinct CDR3 sequences, 9.5% to 13% of them appearing once. The sequenced sample was PBMCs, sequenced either directly or after in vitro stimulation (not recorded which). Source of these receptors: a human donor in good health (CMV status not recorded). Some clones in this sample may be carry-over from other donors' samples. The CDR3 runs from the conserved cysteine through the conserved F or W. A D gene is named only where the DNA matches it firmly. Where a row states a size, it is once, few, many or the class of an expanded clone; other rows omit it.

>TRBJ2-7|few|TRBV7-9|TRBD2
CASTEGAGVHEQYF
TGTGCCAGCACCGAAGGGGCGGGAGTCCACGAGCAGTACTTC
>TRBJ2-1|many|TRBV7-2|.
CASSLGGGMGNEQFF
TGTGCCAGCAGCTTAGGCGGCGGGATGGGGAATGAGCAGTTCTTC
>TRBJ2-3|few|TRBV28|.
CASSLIAEYTDTQYF
TGTGCCAGCAGCTTAATAGCGGAGTACACAGATACGCAGTATTTT
>TRBJ1-2|many|TRBV7-2|.
CASSLKAYGYTF
TGTGCCAGCAGCTTGAAGGCCTATGGCTACACCTTC
>TRBJ2-7|.|TRBV11-3|.
CASSLRLGSDEQYF
TGTGCCAGCAGCTTAAGGTTGGGGTCCGACGAGCAGTACTTC
>TRBJ2-1|medium-sized|TRBV5-1|TRBD2
CASSSGLAGKNNEQFF
TGCGCCAGCAGCTCGGGACTAGCGGGAAAGAACAATGAGCAGTTCTTC
>TRBJ1-2|few|TRBV2|.
CASSEWENYGYTF
TGTGCCAGCAGTGAATGGGAGAACTATGGCTACACCTTC
>TRBJ2-7|.|TRBV6-1|.
CASSDDWGSIYEQYF
TGTGCCAGCAGTGATGACTGGGGTAGTATCTACGAGCAGTACTTC
>TRBJ2-7|many|TRBV7-2|.
CASSLGEVAVREQYF
TGTGCCAGCAGCTTAGGGGAGGTGGCCGTTCGCGAGCAGTACTTC
>TRBJ2-5|many|TRBV24-1|TRBD1
CATSAMTGGDQETQYF
TGTGCCACCAGTGCCATGACAGGGGGGGACCAAGAGACCCAGTACTTC
>TRBJ2-1|many|TRBV7-9|.
CASSSEIVSYNEQFF
TGTGCCAGCAGCTCGGAGATTGTCTCCTACAATGAGCAGTTCTTC
>TRBJ2-7|few|TRBV7-2|.
CASSWALTESSYEQYF
TGTGCCAGCAGCTGGGCCCTGACGGAGAGCTCCTACGAGCAGTACTTC
>TRBJ2-3|.|TRBV7-2|TRBD2
CASSRLAGGQYF
TGTGCCAGCAGTCGTCTAGCGGGAGGACAGTATTTT
>TRBJ2-3|many|TRBV6-2/TRBV6-3|.
CASKATGTDTQYF
TGTGCCAGCAAAGCAACTGGGACAGATACGCAGTATTTT
>TRBJ2-1|.|TRBV28|TRBD2
CASRGLEDEQFF
TGTGCCAGCAGAGGACTAGAGGATGAGCAGTTCTTC
>TRBJ1-5|.|TRBV20-1|.
CSASTGLQPQHF
TGCAGTGCTAGCACGGGACTCCAGCCCCAGCATTTT